What follows are 25 T cell receptor beta chains derived from one specimen sequenced in a study of T cells in women clearing cervical HPV infection. Sequencing used immunoSEQ multiplex PCR; TCRdb keeps in-frame clones, though not all of them. The table for this sample gives tens of thousands of clones. The sequencing sample was made of blood buffy coat. The source is a woman between 18 and 75 years old with a cervical HPV16 infection that either progressed to CIN3+ or cleared (not recorded which).

Concerning this clone itself: The read comes to an end 3 residues before the CDR3 does, leaving the germline J gene to fill in the end. This rearrangement joins TRBV7-9 to TRBJ1-2, with TRBD1 matching over 7 bases. The CDR3 sequence is 14 residues long. The germline CDR1 and CDR2 sequences are SEHNR and FQNEAQ (reference sequence). CDR3 DNA, as far as it was read: TGTGCCAGCAGCCCGGAACAGGGGTGGGATACC. Its translation: CASSPEQGWDT. In full, the CDR3 is CASSPEQGWDTYTF.

Note on this clone: The sequenced fragment ends 3 residues before the CDR3 boundary, so the rest is inferred from the germline J gene. The chain carries TRBV5-1 and TRBJ2-2, with TRBD1 as a possible D gene (8 bases). The CDR3 has 15 residues. The V and J ends lost 5 bases and 3 bases respectively, with 14 bases between them. Germline V gene sequence: CDR1 SGHRS, CDR2 YFSETQ. The CDR3: CASRITGGDTGELFF. The part of the CDR3 DNA that was read is TGCGCCAGCAGGATAACAGGGGGGGACACCGGGGAG.

Points on this clone: The read ends 3 residues shy of where the CDR3 ends; the end is completed using the germline J gene. The J gene is TRBJ2-2, the V gene TRBV10-3, with 9 bases lining up with TRBD1. Looked up from germline, CDR1 is ENHRY and CDR2 is SYGVKD. The CDR3 length is 16 residues. Unmatched junction bases numbered 8, after V lost 4 bases and J lost 5 bases. CDR3 amino acids: CAISGGGQGPTGELFF. The part of the CDR3 DNA that was read is TGTGCCATCAGTGGCGGAGGACAGGGGCCGACCGGGGAG.

The CDR3 DNA, read in part, is TGTGCCAGTAGTCGGACAGGGGGGACTCAGCCC. This codes for CASSRTGGTQP. The CDR3 in full is CASSRTGGTQPQHF. The chain is built from TRBV19 and TRBJ1-5, with TRBD1 identical over 10 bases. The read falls 3 residues short of the CDR3 end, and the missing part is taken from the germline J gene. Germline CDR1 and CDR2: LNHDA and SQIVND (reference sequence). There are 14 residues in the CDR3. The V segment lost 5 bases and the J segment 6 bases; nucleotides outside the gene matches: 4. Using reference TRBV19 and TRBJ1-5 for the parts outside the CDR3, the full variable domain is DGGITQSPKYLFRKEGQNVTLSCEQNLNHDAMYWYRQDPGQGLRLIYYSQIVNDFQKGDIAEGYSVSREKKESFPLTVTSAQKNPTAFYLCASSRTGGTQPQHFGDGTRLSIL.

Comments on this clone: The read ends 3 residues shy of where the CDR3 ends; the end is completed using the germline J gene. This chain links TRBV13 with TRBJ2-5, with 8 bases lining up with TRBD2. The V and J ends lost 5 bases and 4 bases, in that order; junction bases with no gene match: 9. Germline V gene data show CDR1 as PRHDT and CDR2 as FYEKMQ (reference sequence). CDR3 size: 15 residues. The CDR3 DNA, read in part, is TGTGCCAGCAGCCCCGTGGGACTAGGAACAGAGACC. Residues: CASSPVGLGTET. The whole CDR3 is CASSPVGLGTETQYF.

This clone is classed as medium-sized by frequency. Read data end 3 residues before the CDR3 end; the end is taken from the germline J gene. The V and J genes are TRBV7-8 and TRBJ2-3; 7 bases fit TRBD2. Germline CDR1 and CDR2: SGHVS and FQNEAQ. The CDR3 is 16 residues long. V lost 4 bases, J lost 1 base, and 8 bases stayed unmatched. CDR3 bases read: TGTGCCAGCAGCTCCACCCGGGGGGAGGGCACAGATACG. Protein product: CASSSTRGEGTDT. The whole CDR3 sequence reads CASSSTRGEGTDTQYF.

Concerning this clone itself: The CDR3 extends 3 residues past the end of the read, so its final part is completed from the germline J gene. The V and J genes are TRBV19 and TRBJ2-6; tentatively, D is TRBD1 (6 bases). V lost 2 bases, J lost 0 bases, and 23 bases lay in between. The CDR3 runs to 21 residues. The germline CDR1 and CDR2 sequences are LNHDA and SQIVND (reference sequence). CDR3 bases read: TGTGCCAGTAGTATACGTCTGTGGTCAGGGGATATCAACTCTGGGGCCAACGTC. It translates to CASSIRLWSGDINSGANV. The full CDR3 reads CASSIRLWSGDINSGANVLTF.

Worth noting for this clone: Read sequence stops 3 residues before the CDR3 end, and the germline J gene provides the missing end. J is TRBJ2-3 and V is TRBV29-1, with D perhaps TRBD1 (6 bases). The germline V gene has CDR1 SQVTM and CDR2 ANQGSEA. V dropped 4 bases and J dropped 0 bases, with 8 bases sitting between them. This CDR3 comprises 13 residues. The CDR3 is CSVGQASTDTQYF. Partial CDR3 DNA: TGCAGCGTTGGACAGGCTAGCACAGATACG.

For this clone: The CDR3 end falls 3 residues outside the read, so it is completed with the germline J gene. The chain combines TRBV12-3 or TRBV12-4 with TRBJ2-2, with 9 bases that match TRBD1. CDR3 length: 14 residues. V lost 6 bases, J lost 7 bases, and 6 bases stayed unmatched. CDR3 in amino acids: CASSGTGRNGELFF. CDR3 DNA, as far as it was read: TGTGCCAGCAGCGGGACAGGGAGAAACGGGGAG.

On this clone: With the read ending 3 residues before the CDR3 end, the germline J gene is used to fill in that end. The chain links TRBV7-3 to TRBJ1-6, with D maybe TRBD1 (6 bases). CDR3 length: 13 residues. V lost 4 bases, J lost 10 bases, and 11 bases lay in between. The germline V gene encodes CDR1 SGHTA and CDR2 FQGTGA. CDR3 DNA (partial): TGTGCCAGCAGCTCAGGGGTCGTCTCACCC. Translated, it gives CASSSGVVSP. The full CDR3 reads CASSSGVVSPLHF.

Turning to this clone: At one boundary the junction diverges from the germline segment, which might be a read error. The read ends 3 residues shy of where the CDR3 ends; the end is completed using the germline J gene. J is TRBJ1-4 and V is TRBV4-2; 10 nucleotides line up with TRBD1. The germline V gene has CDR1 LGHNA and CDR2 YNFKEQ. The CDR3 sequence is 15 residues long. The sequenced CDR3 bases are TGCGCCAGCAGCCAATCGGACAGGGGGAAAGAAAAA. Translation: CASSQSDRGKEK. In full, the CDR3 is CASSQSDRGKEKLFF.

Remarks on this clone: The read halts 3 residues ahead of the CDR3 end, with the missing end drawn from the germline J gene. The J gene is TRBJ2-1, the V gene TRBV6-2 or TRBV6-3, with TRBD1 matching over 8 bases. This CDR3 has 15 amino acids. Germline V lookup: CDR1 MNHEY, CDR2 SVGEGT. With 6 bases clipped from V and 8 bases from J, the junction kept 12 bases outside the gene matches. The covered CDR3 bases are TGTGCCAGCAGACCTACCGGGACAGGATCTTATGAG. Protein sequence: CASRPTGTGSYE. The full CDR3 protein is CASRPTGTGSYEQFF.

Turning to this clone: The missing CDR3 end, 3 residues past where the read stops, is filled in from the germline J gene. This chain joins TRBV7-8 and TRBJ2-2; 8 bases agree with TRBD1. With V trimmed by 3 bases and J by 6 bases, 0 bases remained unmatched. There are 13 residues in the CDR3. The germline CDR1 and CDR2 sequences are SGHVS and FQNEAQ. The DNA read from the CDR3 is TGTGCCAGCAGCTTGGACAGGGCCGGGGAG. Translated: CASSLDRAGE. The whole CDR3 sequence reads CASSLDRAGELFF.

For this clone: The read terminates 3 residues before the CDR3 end, so the remaining end is supplied by the germline J gene. V is TRBV20-1 and J is TRBJ2-1; D uncertain. The V end was cut by 6 bases, the J end by 5 bases, with 11 bases between. The CDR3 spans 12 residues. CDR1 is DFQATT, CDR2 SNEGSKA, per germline (reference sequence). The CDR3 loop reads CSAQNHNNEQFF. The covered CDR3 bases are TGCAGTGCCCAGAACCACAACAATGAG.

About this clone: From the germline J gene comes the end of the CDR3, since the read stops 3 residues before it. The V and J genes are TRBV30 and TRBJ1-3; D is unclear. Germline V gives CDR1 GTSNPN, CDR2 SVGIG (reference sequence). V shed 0 bases and J shed 0 bases, with 12 bases lying between them. The CDR3 has 16 amino acids. The CDR3 loop is CAWSVVGLASGNTIYF. The covered CDR3 bases are TGTGCCTGGAGTGTTGTAGGGTTGGCCTCTGGAAACACC.

Remarks on this clone: The CDR3 is cut off 3 residues early in the read; its end comes from the germline J gene. The gene calls are TRBV5-1 and TRBJ1-1; D is possibly TRBD1 (5 bases). The CDR3 covers 15 residues. Deletions cut 1 base from V and 1 base from J, with 11 bases between. Germline loops: CDR1 SGHRS, CDR2 YFSETQ. CDR3 DNA (partial): TGCGCCAGCAGCTTGATAGGGGTCGAGAACACTGAA. Encoded protein: CASSLIGVENTE. The CDR3 as a whole reads CASSLIGVENTEAFF.

With respect to this clone: The read finishes 3 residues shy of the CDR3 end, and the germline J gene is used to complete it. The chain couples TRBV7-9 to TRBJ2-2, with D tentatively TRBD2 (5 bases). Germline values: CDR1 SEHNR, CDR2 FQNEAQ (reference sequence). V shed 1 base and J shed 7 bases, with 7 bases lying between them. CDR3 length: 13 amino acids. The CDR3 protein is CASSLEGLGELFF. CDR3 DNA, as far as it was read: TGTGCCAGCAGCTTAGAAGGACTCGGGGAG.

About this clone: The CDR3 extends 3 residues past the end of the read, so its final part is completed from the germline J gene. The V gene is TRBV7-2, the J gene TRBJ1-2; 8 bases map to TRBD1. The CDR3 is made up of 15 amino acids. Trimming took 5 bases from V and 4 from J; bases not matched to a gene: 9. CDR1 and CDR2 (germline): SGHTA, FQGNSA. The CDR3 here is CASSTATGVGYGYTF. The CDR3 DNA, read in part, is TGTGCCAGCAGCACAGCGACAGGGGTGGGCTATGGC.

The CDR3 reads CASSLEGRSGGNTIYF. CDR3 DNA, as far as it was read: TGCGCCAGCAGCTTGGAGGGGCGTAGTGGAGGAAACACC. V gene TRBV5-1 combines with J gene TRBJ1-3, with D possibly being TRBD1 (5 bases). The read ends 3 residues early relative to the CDR3; the germline J gene fills the gap. In germline, CDR1 is SGHRS, CDR2 YFSETQ. This CDR3 spans 16 amino acids. Trimming shortened V by 0 bases and J by 4 bases, and 14 bases separated the two germline ends. The whole variable domain, remainder taken from reference TRBV5-1 and TRBJ1-3, is KAGVTQTPRYLIKTRGQQVTLSCSPISGHRSVSWYQQTPGQGLQFLFEYFSETQRNKGNFPGRFSGRQFSNSRSEMNVSTLELGDSALYLCASSLEGRSGGNTIYFGEGSWLTVV.

About this clone itself: Read coverage stops 3 residues before the CDR3 terminus; the germline J gene supplies the remainder. This sample also contains other DNA sequences that code for the same CDR3. The chain joins TRBV5-1 to TRBJ2-3; 12 nucleotides line up with TRBD2. With 4 bases clipped from V and 3 bases from J, the junction kept 6 bases outside the gene matches. The CDR3 runs 16 residues. In germline, CDR1 is SGHRS, CDR2 YFSETQ. The covered CDR3 bases are TGCGCCAGCAGCCCCCGGACTAGCGGGGTAACAGATACG. It translates to CASSPRTSGVTDT. The whole CDR3 protein is CASSPRTSGVTDTQYF.

Details on this clone: The read stops 3 residues short of the end of the CDR3; the missing end is completed from the germline J gene. V is TRBV14 and J is TRBJ2-2; TRBD1 matches at 10 bases. CDR1 SGHDN and CDR2 FVKESK come from the germline V gene. The V segment lost 4 bases and the J segment 5 bases; nucleotides outside the gene matches: 4. The CDR3 sequence is 15 residues long. The CDR3 reads CASSPWDRGTGELFF. The DNA read from the CDR3 is TGTGCCAGCAGCCCCTGGGACAGGGGAACCGGGGAG.

In regard to this clone: The read falls 3 residues short of the CDR3 end, and the missing part is taken from the germline J gene. V and J are TRBV5-1 and TRBJ2-5, with TRBD2 identical over 7 bases. In germline, CDR1 is SGHRS, CDR2 YFSETQ. The V gene end was trimmed by 6 bases and the J gene end by 2 bases; junction bases not matched to a gene: 10. The CDR3 contains 15 residues. CDR3 DNA, as far as it was read: TGCGCCAGCACCTTATACGGGGGGAAGCAAGAGACC. It specifies CASTLYGGKQET. The entire CDR3 is CASTLYGGKQETQYF.

As regards this clone: The read ends 3 residues early relative to the CDR3; the germline J gene fills the gap. The rearrangement links TRBV14 to TRBJ2-7, with 9 positions matching TRBD2. Germline lookup yields CDR1 SGHDN and CDR2 FVKESK. With V trimmed by 3 bases and J by 5 bases, 20 bases remained unmatched. CDR3 length: 19 residues. CDR3: CASSHRPGQIAGVGDEQYF. The CDR3 DNA, read in part, is TGTGCCAGCAGCCATAGGCCAGGGCAAATAGCGGGAGTTGGGGACGAG. Complete variable domain (other parts from reference TRBV14 and TRBJ2-7): EAGVTQFPSHSVIEKGQTVTLRCDPISGHDNLYWYRRVMGKEIKFLLHFVKESKQDESGMPNNRFLAERTGGTYSTLKVQPAELEDSGVYFCASSHRPGQIAGVGDEQYFGPGTRLTVT.

As for this clone: The CDR3 goes on 3 residues after the read ends, and that part is filled in from the germline J gene. The rearrangement uses TRBV28 and TRBJ2-7, with D perhaps matching TRBD1 (6 bases). Trimming shortened V by 8 bases and J by 4 bases, and 15 bases separated the two germline ends. The CDR3 has 13 residues. Germline V gives CDR1 MDHEN, CDR2 SYDVKM. The sequenced part of the CDR3 DNA is TGTGCCAGCGCATACCAAACAGGGTACGAG. Protein product: CASAYQTGYE. The whole CDR3 sequence is CASAYQTGYEQYF.

Worth noting for this clone: The read falls 3 residues short of the CDR3 end, and the missing part is taken from the germline J gene. V usage is TRBV5-1 and J usage is TRBJ1-1, with 7 bases lining up with TRBD1. Per germline, CDR1 SGHRS and CDR2 YFSETQ. The V gene end was trimmed by 7 bases and the J gene end by 6 bases; junction bases not matched to a gene: 12. The CDR3 spans 14 residues. The DNA read from the CDR3 is TGCGCCAGCTCCCGAGGGGGCTACCCTCCTGAA. Translating gives CASSRGGYPPE. The entire CDR3 is CASSRGGYPPEAFF.